This T cell receptor beta chain was sequenced during a study of Graves' ophthalmopathy and Graves' hyperthyroidism. Looking at the study overall: If no ophthalmopathy appeared within 18 months of follow-up, hyperthyroidism was termed stable.

Concerning this clonotype: Its specificity is not known.

Amplification targeted the TCR beta CDR3 regions, with RNA transcripts as the source material. An opening RT-PCR round employed HTBI primers and preceded a second-round multiplex PCR. MiXCR was run by TCRdb on the multiplex PCR reads, yielding one entry per CDR3 protein. The sample holds around 1,000,000 distinct CDR3 sequences, about 35% seen once. The study, taken as a whole, reports: In blood appeared most of the expanded thyroid clonotypes whose frequency exceeded 0.001.

V lost 3 bases, J lost 8 bases, and 16 bases lay in between. There are 14 residues in the CDR3. Germline-derived CDR1 and CDR2 are SEHNR and FQNEAQ (reference sequence). The sequenced sample was peripheral blood or thyroid tissue (not recorded which). The gene calls are TRBV7-9 and TRBJ2-5; tentatively, D is TRBD1 (6 bases). The sequence derives from an adult man with Graves' hyperthyroidism. Here the CDR3 reads CASSFADRSGTQYF. DNA for the CDR3: TGTGCCAGCAGCTTTGCCGACAGGTCCGGAACCCAGTACTTC.